This TCR beta chain is from a study of blood T cell repertoires in COVID-19. About the study: Samples representing acute and convalescent COVID-19 were sourced from the United States, Italy and Spain. In each case, the material was cDNA or gDNA derived from T cells, B-cell-depleted T cells, or PBMCs.

V dropped 0 bases and J dropped 2; count of bases not matched to a gene: 3. Germline values: CDR1 SGHRS, CDR2 YFSETQ. This CDR3 comprises 15 residues. Authors' analysis steps: Reference gene primer amplification gave nucleated cell count estimates. Here immunoSEQ multiplex PCR was the method, and the copy in TCRdb shows in-frame clones only, minus some. The V and J calls and the clone size are those of that table, but D and trimming were determined from the DNA. The profile covers about 63,000 clones, with 79% appearing a single time and approximately 30% taken by the ten largest. This TCR derives from a human donor in a cohort sampled during active COVID-19. The chain uses TRBV5-1 and TRBJ2-3, with TRBD2 identical over 7 bases. The sequencing input was peripheral blood. Written as DNA, the CDR3 is TGCGCCAGCAGCTTGGTAGCGGGTTCCACAGATACGCAGTATTTT. This translates into CASSLVAGSTDTQYF.